The present T cell receptor (beta chain) was sequenced within a study of blood T cell repertoires in COVID-19. The method was immunoSEQ multiplex PCR; TCRdb's version includes in-frame clones alone and lacks a portion of them. Of 100,000 or so clones listed, roughly 85% were seen once; the top ten hold roughly 2.5%. Per germline, CDR1 GTSNPN and CDR2 SVGIG (reference sequence). The CDR3 totals 16 residues. The germline V and J ends were trimmed by 0 bases and 0 bases, with 11 bases remaining between them. Material: PBMCs or T cells enriched from blood (not recorded which). This sequence originates from a woman between 50 and 59 years old who had recovered from COVID-19. The chain has TRBV30 and TRBJ2-2, with D perhaps TRBD2 (5 bases). CDR3 sequence (DNA): TGTGCCTGGAGTGTAGCGGCCTTTCCGAACACCGGGGAGCTGTTTTTT. Amino acids: CAWSVAAFPNTGELFF.